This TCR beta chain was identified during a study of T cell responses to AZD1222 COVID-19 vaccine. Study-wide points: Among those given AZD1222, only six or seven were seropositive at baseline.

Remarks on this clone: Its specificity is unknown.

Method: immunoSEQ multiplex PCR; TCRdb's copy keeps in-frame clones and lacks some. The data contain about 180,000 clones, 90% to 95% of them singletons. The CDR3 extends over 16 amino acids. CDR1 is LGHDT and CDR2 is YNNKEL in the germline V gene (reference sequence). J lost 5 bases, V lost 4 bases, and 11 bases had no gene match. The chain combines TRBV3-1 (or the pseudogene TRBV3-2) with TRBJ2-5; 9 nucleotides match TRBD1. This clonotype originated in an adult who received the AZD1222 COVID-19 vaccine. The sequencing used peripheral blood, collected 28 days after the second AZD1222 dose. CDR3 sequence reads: CASSPGTGYGGETQYF. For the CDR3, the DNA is TGTGCCAGCAGCCCAGGGACAGGGTATGGTGGGGAGACCCAGTACTTC.